There are a few counts of the clone carrying this T cell receptor (beta chain). Antigen specificity is unknown. Time point of the sample: newly diagnosed GD, antithyroid drugs for less than 3 months. Following extraction of RNA from PBMCs, that RNA was used to make the TCR library. The data stem from a study of regulatory T cells in long-lasting Graves disease. Germline V gene sequence: CDR1 LGHNA, CDR2 YNFKEQ. This CDR3 comprises 16 residues. Trimming cost V 1 base and J 0 bases; bases outside gene matches: 3. Library construction for TCR beta used iRepertoire HTBI primers and Arm-PCR of CDR3 regions. TCRdb recomputed calls from the multiplex PCR reads with MiXCR, one row per CDR3 protein. This sample carries 600,000 to 650,000 distinct CDR3 sequences, 15% to 20% of them seen once, and the ten largest clones take more than 15%. The study's findings and limits: Lower TCR diversity was seen in persistent Graves' patients than in newly diagnosed ones.

In addition, the sample was reused for a study of T cells in Graves' hyperthyroidism and ophthalmopathy. That source notes: TCR CDR3 underwent first-round RT-PCR with the HTBI primer set. Most clonotypes expanded in thyroid above 0.001 were likewise present in blood.

The source was peripheral blood mononuclear cells (PBMCs), collected at new diagnosis, from a patient treated with antithyroid drugs. This sequence originates from a woman aged 25-40 years with Graves disease. This sequence joins TRBV4-2 and TRBJ2-3, with 8 bases matching TRBD2. CDR3 nucleotides: TGTGCCAGCAGCCAAGTAGCGGGACTGAGCACAGATACGCAGTATTTT. Protein product: CASSQVAGLSTDTQYF.